These 17 T cell receptor beta chains share one sample of origin, sequenced in a study of cytomegalovirus exposure and HLA in healthy donors. A multiplex PCR was run with 60 Vbeta primers and 13 Jbeta primers. Profiled with immunoSEQ multiplex PCR; TCRdb holds only in-frame clones, not every one. The table lists around 100,000 clones. Sequenced material: PBMCs. Receptor source: a man aged 30 to 45 in good health and CMV-seronegative.

The V gene is TRBV10-3, the J gene TRBJ2-7; 11 nucleotides agree with TRBD2. The CDR3 loop spans 15 amino acids. V trimming: 5 bases; J trimming: 3 bases; junction bases outside the gene matches: 6. Germline CDR1 ENHRY, CDR2 SYGVKD. The CDR3, as DNA: TGTGCCATCAGTCTGACTAGCGGGGACATCTACGAGCAGTACTTC. This translates into CAISLTSGDIYEQYF.

The chain combines TRBV10-3 with TRBJ2-1, with 14 bases identical to TRBD2. CDR1 ENHRY and CDR2 SYGVKD come from the germline V gene. Trimming cost V 0 bases and J 8 bases; bases outside gene matches: 3. CDR3 length: 16 residues. CDR3 DNA sequence: TGTGCCATCAGTGAGTCGACTAGCGGGGGGGCCCATGAGCAGTTCTTC. Protein product: CAISESTSGGAHEQFF.

V and J are TRBV15 and TRBJ2-3; no firm D call. The length of the CDR3 is 16 residues. The V end lost 3 bases, the J end lost 1 base, and 14 bases lay between the germline ends. Germline-derived CDR1 and CDR2 are LNHNV and YYDKDF (reference sequence). The CDR3 is CATSSGQAGGTDTQYF. CDR3 nucleotide sequence: TGTGCCACCAGCAGTGGGCAGGCCGGCGGCACAGATACGCAGTATTTT.

The J gene is TRBJ2-5, the V gene TRBV7-9, with D possibly being TRBD1 (6 bases). The CDR3 contains 17 residues. V gave up 4 bases and J gave up 2 bases, with 20 bases separating them. Looked up from germline, CDR1 is SEHNR and CDR2 is FQNEAQ (reference sequence). In DNA form, the CDR3 reads TGTGCCAGCAGCTGGGGAGCGGACAGATTATCTCAAGAGACCCAGTACTTC. Translated: CASSWGADRLSQETQYF.

The gene calls are TRBV7-9 and TRBJ2-5; a weak D match, TRBD1 (5 bases). CDR3 length equals 13 residues. Germline loops: CDR1 SEHNR, CDR2 FQNEAQ (reference sequence). V was trimmed by 1 base and J by 5 bases, leaving 8 bases between them. For the CDR3, the DNA is TGTGCCAGCAGCTTAGAAGGGGTGGAGACCCAGTACTTC. Protein product: CASSLEGVETQYF.

V usage is TRBV11-3 and J usage is TRBJ2-2; 7 bases fit TRBD2. The CDR3 length is 15 residues. V shed 4 bases and J 4 bases; nucleotides not matched to a gene: 6. Germline-derived CDR1 and CDR2 are SGHNT and YENEEA. CDR3 loop: CASSSGGTFTGELFF. In nucleotides, the CDR3 is TGTGCCAGCAGCTCCGGGGGGACCTTCACCGGGGAGCTGTTTTTT.

The genes are TRBV7-8 and TRBJ1-1; D unclear. Per the germline V gene, CDR1 is SGHVS and CDR2 is FQNEAQ. The CDR3 is 15 residues long. Trimming took off 1 base at V and 0 bases at J, with 9 bases between the two ends. In DNA form, the CDR3 reads TGTGCCAGCAGCTTAGACCCGGGAGTGAACACTGAAGCTTTCTTT. It yields the protein CASSLDPGVNTEAFF.

CDR3 residues: CASSQDPGSQNLNTEAFF. CDR3 bases: TGCGCCAGCAGCCAAGATCCCGGGAGTCAGAACCTTAACACTGAAGCTTTCTTT. This sequence joins TRBV4-1 and TRBJ1-1; D uncertain. The CDR3 has 18 residues. Trimming took off 0 bases at V and 2 bases at J, with 19 bases between the two ends. CDR1 and CDR2 (germline): MGHRA, YSYEKL.

The chain is built from TRBV11-3 and TRBJ1-1, with 9 positions matching TRBD1. J lost 7 bases, V lost 8 bases, and 14 bases had no gene match. The germline gives CDR1 SGHNT, CDR2 YENEEA. This CDR3 has 15 amino acids. CDR3 sequence (DNA): TGTGCCAGCTCGACGTCGGGACAGGGTTCCCTTGAAGCTTTCTTT. Its protein is CASSTSGQGSLEAFF.

V usage is TRBV18 and J usage is TRBJ2-7, with TRBD1 matching 11 bases. The CDR3 is 15 residues long. CDR1 is KGHSH, CDR2 LQKENI, per germline. The V and J ends lost 4 bases and 4 bases, in that order; junction bases with no gene match: 6. As DNA, the CDR3 is TGTGCCAGCTCACGAACCGGGACAGGGGGTTACGAGCAGTACTTC. Protein sequence: CASSRTGTGGYEQYF.

The CDR3 protein is CAIRNPGDRKSYEQYF. CDR3 sequence (DNA): TGTGCCATCAGGAACCCGGGGGACAGGAAATCCTACGAGCAGTACTTC. This chain connects TRBV10-3 to TRBJ2-7; 8 nucleotides line up with TRBD1. Germline V gene sequence: CDR1 ENHRY, CDR2 SYGVKD. Germline trimming cut 6 bases from V and 1 base from J; bases unmatched to any gene: 11. The CDR3 totals 16 residues.

This chain uses TRBV9 with TRBJ1-2; 8 nucleotides line up with TRBD1. Germline V gives CDR1 SGDLS, CDR2 YYNGEE. The CDR3 covers 15 residues. V dropped 4 bases and J dropped 1; count of bases not matched to a gene: 6. The CDR3 DNA reads as TGTGCCAGCAGCCAGGACAGGGCCGGTAACTATGGCTACACCTTC. This gives the protein CASSQDRAGNYGYTF.

V usage is TRBV7-9 and J usage is TRBJ1-1; D unclear. V was clipped by 5 bases and J by 4 bases, with 11 bases between them. The V gene's germline CDR1 is SEHNR and CDR2 FQNEAQ (reference sequence). CDR3 length: 13 amino acids. DNA for the CDR3: TGTGCCAGCAGCGCCCAGGAAGGCACTGAAGCTTTCTTT. This translates into CASSAQEGTEAFF.

A remark on this clone: Additional DNA sequences in this sample encode the identical CDR3. Here the CDR3 DNA reads TGTGCCTGGAGGGGGGACAGGGGGAATCAGCCCCAGCATTTT. Translating gives CAWRGDRGNQPQHF. The chain couples TRBV30 to TRBJ1-5; 11 bases match TRBD1. Germline CDR1 and CDR2: GTSNPN and SVGIG (reference sequence). Germline trimming cut 3 bases from V and 4 bases from J; bases unmatched to any gene: 2. This CDR3 region has 14 residues.

CDR3 sequence (DNA): TGTGCCAGCGGAGACAGGTCCTACGAGCAGTACTTC. Encoded protein: CASGDRSYEQYF. The chain combines TRBV25-1 with TRBJ2-7; weak D call: TRBD1 (6 bases). Trimming cost V 8 bases and J 1 base, with 9 bases left between them. The CDR3 has 12 amino acids. Germline-derived CDR1 and CDR2 are MGHDK and SYGVNS.

V and J are TRBV5-6 and TRBJ2-5; D uncertain. V lost 4 bases, J lost 0 bases, and 19 bases lay in between. This CDR3 comprises 17 residues. Germline CDR1 and CDR2: SGHDT and YYEEEE. The CDR3 DNA reads TGTGCCAGCAGCGCCCCTCTGGTTGTGGCAGACCAAGAGACCCAGTACTTC. This translates into CASSAPLVVADQETQYF.

The V call is TRBV5-4, the J call TRBJ2-1, with D maybe TRBD2 (5 bases). V lost 4 bases and J 6 bases, leaving 11 bases between the germline ends. CDR3 length: 13 residues. Germline V CDR1 and CDR2: SGHNT, YYREEE (reference sequence). This CDR3 reads CASSPDSRNEQFF. CDR3 bases: TGTGCCAGCAGCCCGGACTCCCGCAATGAGCAGTTCTTC.